What follows are 4 T cell receptor beta chains derived from one specimen sequenced in a study of blood T cell repertoires in COVID-19. Assay: immunoSEQ multiplex PCR; the TCRdb copy retains only in-frame clones and omits some. The data show approximately 210,000 clones, around 92% seen once. The sample taken for sequencing was PBMCs or T cells enriched from blood (not recorded which). The receptors shown here come from a woman aged 18-29 years who had recovered from COVID-19.

V gene TRBV6-5 combines with J gene TRBJ1-1; 9 bases agree with TRBD1. CDR3 size: 15 residues. V lost 8 bases to trimming and J lost 3 bases; unmatched junction nucleotides: 10. Germline CDR1 and CDR2: MNHEY and SVGAGI. CDR3 region: CASLLDRGIDTEAFF. CDR3 coding DNA: TGTGCCAGCCTCCTGGACAGGGGAATTGACACTGAAGCTTTCTTT.

The chain couples TRBV18 to TRBJ1-1, with TRBD1 as a possible D gene (5 bases). In germline, CDR1 is KGHSH, CDR2 LQKENI. V was trimmed by 3 bases and J by 3 bases, leaving 11 bases between them. This CDR3 is 14 amino acids long. The CDR3 protein is CASSPLTEYTEAFF. As DNA, the CDR3 is TGTGCCAGCTCACCGTTGACAGAGTACACTGAAGCTTTCTTT.

V and J are TRBV9 and TRBJ1-3; TRBD1 matches at 7 bases. The V segment lost 4 bases and the J segment 4 bases; nucleotides outside the gene matches: 5. This CDR3 has 14 amino acids. Germline assignment: CDR1 SGDLS and CDR2 YYNGEE. The CDR3 loop reads CASSQTGIGNTIYF. DNA for the CDR3: TGTGCCAGCAGCCAGACAGGGATCGGAAACACCATATATTTT.

V gene TRBV4-1 combines with J gene TRBJ1-2, with D perhaps matching TRBD1 (6 bases). Germline CDR1 and CDR2: MGHRA and YSYEKL. V was shortened by 0 bases and J by 3 bases, with 14 bases between the two germline ends. This CDR3 region has 16 residues. The CDR3 sequence: CASSQDWGGADYGYTF. In DNA, the CDR3 is TGCGCCAGCAGCCAAGATTGGGGGGGGGCGGACTATGGCTACACCTTC.